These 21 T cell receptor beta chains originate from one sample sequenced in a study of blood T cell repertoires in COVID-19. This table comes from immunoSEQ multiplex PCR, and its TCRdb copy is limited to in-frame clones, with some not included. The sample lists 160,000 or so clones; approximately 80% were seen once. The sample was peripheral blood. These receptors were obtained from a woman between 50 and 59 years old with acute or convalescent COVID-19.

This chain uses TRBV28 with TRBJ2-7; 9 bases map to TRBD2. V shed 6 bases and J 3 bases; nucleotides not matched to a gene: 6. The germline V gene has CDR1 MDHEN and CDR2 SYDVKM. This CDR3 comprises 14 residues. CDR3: CASRTGTSSYEQYF. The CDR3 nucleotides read TGTGCCAGCAGGACCGGGACTAGCAGCTACGAGCAGTACTTC.

The CDR3 is CAIRLDQGADTQYF. The CDR3 region has the DNA TGTGCCATCAGGCTAGACCAGGGTGCAGATACGCAGTATTTT. The rearrangement uses TRBV10-3 and TRBJ2-3; D possibly corresponds to TRBD1 (5 bases). The germline V gene has CDR1 ENHRY and CDR2 SYGVKD. The V end was cut by 6 bases, the J end by 4 bases, with 14 bases between. This CDR3 region has 14 residues.

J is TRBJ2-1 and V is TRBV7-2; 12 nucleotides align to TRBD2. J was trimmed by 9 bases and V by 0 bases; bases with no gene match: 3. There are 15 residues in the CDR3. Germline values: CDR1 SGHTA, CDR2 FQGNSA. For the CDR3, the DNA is TGTGCCAGCAGCTTAGCGACTAGCGGGGGCAGTGAGCAGTTCTTC. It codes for CASSLATSGGSEQFF.

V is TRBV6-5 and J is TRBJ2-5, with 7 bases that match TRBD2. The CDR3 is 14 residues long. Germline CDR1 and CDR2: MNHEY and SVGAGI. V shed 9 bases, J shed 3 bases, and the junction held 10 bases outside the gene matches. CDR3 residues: CASYSAGREETQYF. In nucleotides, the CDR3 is TGTGCCAGTTACTCAGCGGGGCGGGAAGAGACCCAGTACTTC.

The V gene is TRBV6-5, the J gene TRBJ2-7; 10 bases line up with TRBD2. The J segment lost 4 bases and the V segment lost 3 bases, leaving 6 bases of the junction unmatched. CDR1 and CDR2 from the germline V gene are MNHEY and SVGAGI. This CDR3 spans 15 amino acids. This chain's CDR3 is CASSYPTSGPYEQYF. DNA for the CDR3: TGTGCCAGCAGTTATCCGACTAGCGGGCCTTACGAGCAGTACTTC.

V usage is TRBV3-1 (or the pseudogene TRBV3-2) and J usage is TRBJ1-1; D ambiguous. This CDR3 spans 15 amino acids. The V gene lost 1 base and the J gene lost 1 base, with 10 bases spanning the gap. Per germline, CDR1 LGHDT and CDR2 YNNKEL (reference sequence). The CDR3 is CASSQGVFENTEAFF. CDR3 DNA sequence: TGTGCCAGCAGCCAAGGCGTGTTCGAGAACACTGAAGCTTTCTTT.

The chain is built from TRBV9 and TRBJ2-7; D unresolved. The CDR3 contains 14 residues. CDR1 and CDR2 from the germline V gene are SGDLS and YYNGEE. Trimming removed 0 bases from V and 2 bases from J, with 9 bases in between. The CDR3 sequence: CASSVVGSTYEQYF. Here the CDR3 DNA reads TGTGCCAGCAGCGTAGTGGGCAGTACCTACGAGCAGTACTTC.

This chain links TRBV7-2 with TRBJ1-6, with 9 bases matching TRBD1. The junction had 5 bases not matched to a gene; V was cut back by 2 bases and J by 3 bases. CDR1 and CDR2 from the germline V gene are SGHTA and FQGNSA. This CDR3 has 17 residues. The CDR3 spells CASSLSGTGFYNSPLHF. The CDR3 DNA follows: TGTGCCAGCAGCTTATCGGGGACAGGGTTCTATAATTCACCCCTCCACTTT.

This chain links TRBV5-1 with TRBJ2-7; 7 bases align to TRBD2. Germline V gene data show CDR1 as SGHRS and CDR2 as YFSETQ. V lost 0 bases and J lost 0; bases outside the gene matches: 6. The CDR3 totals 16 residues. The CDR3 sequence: CASSLGLADLSYEQYF. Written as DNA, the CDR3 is TGCGCCAGCAGCTTGGGGCTAGCGGACCTCTCCTACGAGCAGTACTTC.

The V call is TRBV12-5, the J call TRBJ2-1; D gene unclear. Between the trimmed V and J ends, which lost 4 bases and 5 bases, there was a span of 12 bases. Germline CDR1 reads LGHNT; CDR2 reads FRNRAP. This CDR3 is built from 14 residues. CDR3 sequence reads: CASGSRVSDNEQFF. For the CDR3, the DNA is TGTGCTAGTGGTTCTCGGGTCAGCGACAATGAGCAGTTCTTC.

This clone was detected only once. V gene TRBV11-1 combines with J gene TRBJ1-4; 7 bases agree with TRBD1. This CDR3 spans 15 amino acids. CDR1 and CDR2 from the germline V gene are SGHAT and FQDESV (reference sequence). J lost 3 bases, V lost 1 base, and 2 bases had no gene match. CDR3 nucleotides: TGTGCCAGCAGCTTAGGGGACAGCTCTAATGAAAAACTGTTTTTT. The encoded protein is CASSLGDSSNEKLFF.

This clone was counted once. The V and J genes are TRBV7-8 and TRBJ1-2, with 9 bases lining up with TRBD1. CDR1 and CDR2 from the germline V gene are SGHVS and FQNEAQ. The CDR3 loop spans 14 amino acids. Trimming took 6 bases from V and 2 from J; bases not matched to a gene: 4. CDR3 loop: CASSSDRGNYGYTF. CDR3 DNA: TGTGCCAGCAGTTCCGACAGGGGGAACTATGGCTACACCTTC.

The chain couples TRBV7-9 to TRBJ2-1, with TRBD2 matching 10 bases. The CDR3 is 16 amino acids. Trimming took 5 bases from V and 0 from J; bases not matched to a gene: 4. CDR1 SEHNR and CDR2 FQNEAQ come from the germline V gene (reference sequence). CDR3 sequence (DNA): TGTGCCAGCAGCGGACTAGCGGCAAGCTCCTACAATGAGCAGTTCTTC. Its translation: CASSGLAASSYNEQFF.

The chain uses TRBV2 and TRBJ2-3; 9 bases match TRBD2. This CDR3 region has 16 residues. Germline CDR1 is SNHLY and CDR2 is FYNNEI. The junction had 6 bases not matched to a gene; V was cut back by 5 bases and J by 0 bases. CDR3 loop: CASSRERGDSTDTQYF. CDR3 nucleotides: TGTGCCAGCAGTAGGGAGCGGGGGGATAGCACAGATACGCAGTATTTT.

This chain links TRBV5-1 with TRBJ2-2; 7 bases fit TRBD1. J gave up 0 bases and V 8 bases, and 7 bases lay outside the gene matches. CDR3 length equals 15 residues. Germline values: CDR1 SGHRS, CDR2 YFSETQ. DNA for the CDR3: TGCGCCAGTACCGGGACAGCGACGAACACCGGGGAGCTGTTTTTT. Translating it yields CASTGTATNTGELFF.

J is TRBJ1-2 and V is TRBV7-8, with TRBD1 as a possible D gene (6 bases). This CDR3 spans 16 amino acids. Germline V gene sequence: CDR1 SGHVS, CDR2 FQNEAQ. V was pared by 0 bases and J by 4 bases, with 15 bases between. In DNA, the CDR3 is TGTGCCAGCAGCTTAGCCCAATACGACAGGTCCTATGGCTACACCTTC. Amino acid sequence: CASSLAQYDRSYGYTF.

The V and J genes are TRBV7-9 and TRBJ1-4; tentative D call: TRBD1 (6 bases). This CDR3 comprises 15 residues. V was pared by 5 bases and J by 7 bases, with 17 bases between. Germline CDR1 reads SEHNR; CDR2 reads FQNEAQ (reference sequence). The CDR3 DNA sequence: TGTGCCAGCAGCAGAGGACAGACCGGTGGTGAAAAACTGTTTTTT. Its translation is CASSRGQTGGEKLFF.

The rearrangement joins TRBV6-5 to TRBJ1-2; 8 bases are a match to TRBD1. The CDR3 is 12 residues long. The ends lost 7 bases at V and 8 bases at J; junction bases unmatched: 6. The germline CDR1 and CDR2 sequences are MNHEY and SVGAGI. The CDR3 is CASKGQGQGYTF. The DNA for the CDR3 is TGTGCCAGCAAAGGACAGGGACAAGGCTACACCTTC.

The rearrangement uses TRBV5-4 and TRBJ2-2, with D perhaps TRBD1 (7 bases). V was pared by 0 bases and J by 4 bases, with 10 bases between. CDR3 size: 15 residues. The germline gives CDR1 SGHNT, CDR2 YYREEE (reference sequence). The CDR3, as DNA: TGTGCCAGCAGCTTGGGGCAGGGGGGCACCGGGGAGCTGTTTTTT. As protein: CASSLGQGGTGELFF.

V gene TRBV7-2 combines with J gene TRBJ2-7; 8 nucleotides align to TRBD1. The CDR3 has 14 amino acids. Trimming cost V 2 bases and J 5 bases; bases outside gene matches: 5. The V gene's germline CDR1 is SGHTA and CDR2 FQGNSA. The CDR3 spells CASSLTTGVNEQYF. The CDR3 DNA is TGTGCCAGCAGCTTAACGACAGGGGTCAACGAGCAGTACTTC.

CDR3 sequence (DNA): TGTGCCTGGAGTGTTTCTAGCGGGAAATACGAGCAGTACTTC. Encoded protein: CAWSVSSGKYEQYF. This chain links TRBV30 with TRBJ2-7; the match to TRBD2 covers 9 bases. The V segment lost 0 bases and the J segment 4 bases; nucleotides outside the gene matches: 4. Germline-derived CDR1 and CDR2 are GTSNPN and SVGIG (reference sequence). The CDR3 runs to 14 residues.